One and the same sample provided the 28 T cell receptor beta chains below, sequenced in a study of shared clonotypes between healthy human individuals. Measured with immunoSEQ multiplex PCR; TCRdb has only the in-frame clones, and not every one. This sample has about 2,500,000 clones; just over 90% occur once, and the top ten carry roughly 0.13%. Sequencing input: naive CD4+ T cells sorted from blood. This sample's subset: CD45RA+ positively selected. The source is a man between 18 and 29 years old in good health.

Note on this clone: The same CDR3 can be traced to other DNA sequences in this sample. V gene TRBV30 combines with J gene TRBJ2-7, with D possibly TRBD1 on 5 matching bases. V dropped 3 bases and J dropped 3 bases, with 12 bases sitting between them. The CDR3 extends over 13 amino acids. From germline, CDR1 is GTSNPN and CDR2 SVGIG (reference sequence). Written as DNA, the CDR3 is TGTGCCTGGAGGGGGCAGGGCGACTACGAGCAGTACTTC. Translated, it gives CAWRGQGDYEQYF.

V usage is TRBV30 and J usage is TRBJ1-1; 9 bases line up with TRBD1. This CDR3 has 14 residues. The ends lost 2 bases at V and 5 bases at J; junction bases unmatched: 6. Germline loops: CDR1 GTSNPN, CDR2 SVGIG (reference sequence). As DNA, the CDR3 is TGTGCCTGGAGTCACTTACAGGGGGCAACTGAAGCTTTCTTT. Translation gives CAWSHLQGATEAFF.

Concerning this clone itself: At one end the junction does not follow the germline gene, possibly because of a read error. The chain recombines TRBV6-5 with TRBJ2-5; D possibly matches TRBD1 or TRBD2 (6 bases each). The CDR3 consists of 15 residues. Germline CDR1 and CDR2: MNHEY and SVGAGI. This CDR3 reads CASSHSGAWEETQYF. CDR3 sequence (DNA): TGTGCCAGCAGTCACTCGGGGGCTTGGGAAGAGACCCAGTACTTC.

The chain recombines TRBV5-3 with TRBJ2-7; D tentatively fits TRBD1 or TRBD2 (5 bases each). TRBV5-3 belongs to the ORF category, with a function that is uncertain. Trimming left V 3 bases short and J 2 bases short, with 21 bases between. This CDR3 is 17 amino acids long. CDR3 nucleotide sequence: TGTGCCAGAAGCTCCAACTATTCCGGGACCGCCACCTACGAGCAGTACTTC. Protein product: CARSSNYSGTATYEQYF.

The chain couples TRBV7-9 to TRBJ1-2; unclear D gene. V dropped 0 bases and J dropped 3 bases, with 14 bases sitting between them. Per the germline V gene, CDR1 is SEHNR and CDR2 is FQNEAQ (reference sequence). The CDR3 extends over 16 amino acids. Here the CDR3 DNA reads TGTGCCAGCAGCTTAGCTAACAGCCTGCTGGACTATGGCTACACCTTC. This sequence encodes CASSLANSLLDYGYTF.

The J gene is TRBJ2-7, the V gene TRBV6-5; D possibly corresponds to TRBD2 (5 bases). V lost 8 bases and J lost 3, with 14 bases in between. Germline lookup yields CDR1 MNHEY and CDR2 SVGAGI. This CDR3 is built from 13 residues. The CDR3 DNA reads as TGTGCCAGCCGGGCCCCGGGGAACTACGAGCAGTACTTC. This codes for CASRAPGNYEQYF.

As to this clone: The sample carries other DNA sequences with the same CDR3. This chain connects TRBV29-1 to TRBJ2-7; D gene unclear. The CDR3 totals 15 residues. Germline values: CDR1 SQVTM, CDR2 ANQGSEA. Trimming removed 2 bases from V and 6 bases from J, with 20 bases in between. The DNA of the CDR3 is TGCAGCGTTGAAATGTCCTCTCATCGTGCCTTCGAGCAGTACTTC. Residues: CSVEMSSHRAFEQYF.

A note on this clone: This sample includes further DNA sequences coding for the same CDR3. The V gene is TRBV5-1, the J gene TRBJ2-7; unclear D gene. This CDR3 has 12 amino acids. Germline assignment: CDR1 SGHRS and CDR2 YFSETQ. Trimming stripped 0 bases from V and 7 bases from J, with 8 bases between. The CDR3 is CASSLGLREQYF. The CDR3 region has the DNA TGCGCCAGCAGCTTGGGTCTGAGGGAGCAGTACTTC.

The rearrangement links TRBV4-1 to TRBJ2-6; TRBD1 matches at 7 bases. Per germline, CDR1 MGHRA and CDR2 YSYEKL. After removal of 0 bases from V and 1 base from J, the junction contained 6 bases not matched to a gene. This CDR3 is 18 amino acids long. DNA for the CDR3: TGCGCCAGCAGCCAAGAAAAGGGGGCGGTGTCTGGGGCCAACGTCCTGACTTTC. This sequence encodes CASSQEKGAVSGANVLTF.

In nucleotides, the CDR3 is TGTGCCAGCAGCCAAATTGTGGATCTGACACAGCCCCAGCATTTT. Translated: CASSQIVDLTQPQHF. The chain couples TRBV5-5 to TRBJ1-5; D gene unclear. The V and J ends lost 4 bases and 7 bases respectively, with 18 bases between them. The germline V gene encodes CDR1 SGHKS and CDR2 YYEKEE (reference sequence). This CDR3 has 15 residues.

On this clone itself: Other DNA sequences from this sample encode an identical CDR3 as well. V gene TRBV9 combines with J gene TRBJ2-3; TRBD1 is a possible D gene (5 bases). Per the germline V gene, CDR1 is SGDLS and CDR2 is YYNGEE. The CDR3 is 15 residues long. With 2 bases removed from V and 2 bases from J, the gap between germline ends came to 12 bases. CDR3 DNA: TGTGCCAGCAGCGTTGAAGGGGTCCCCACAGATACGCAGTATTTT. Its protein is CASSVEGVPTDTQYF.

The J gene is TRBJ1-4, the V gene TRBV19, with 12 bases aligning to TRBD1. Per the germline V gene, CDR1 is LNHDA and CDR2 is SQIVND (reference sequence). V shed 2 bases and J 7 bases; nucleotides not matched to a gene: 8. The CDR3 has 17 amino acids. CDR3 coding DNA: TGTGCCAGTAGTATAATTGGGACAGGGGGCTCTGTTGAAAAACTGTTTTTT. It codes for CASSIIGTGGSVEKLFF.

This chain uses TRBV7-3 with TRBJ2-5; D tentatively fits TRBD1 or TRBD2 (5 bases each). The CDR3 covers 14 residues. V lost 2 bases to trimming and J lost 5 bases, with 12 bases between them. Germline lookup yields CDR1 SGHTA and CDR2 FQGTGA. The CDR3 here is CASSLWAGSETQYF. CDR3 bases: TGTGCCAGCAGCTTATGGGCAGGGAGTGAGACCCAGTACTTC.

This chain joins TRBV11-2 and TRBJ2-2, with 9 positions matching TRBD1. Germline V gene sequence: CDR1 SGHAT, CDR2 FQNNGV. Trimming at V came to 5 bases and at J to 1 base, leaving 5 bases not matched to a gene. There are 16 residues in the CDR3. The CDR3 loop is CASSPTGQGNTGELFF. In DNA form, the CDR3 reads TGTGCCAGCAGCCCGACGGGACAGGGGAACACCGGGGAGCTGTTTTTT. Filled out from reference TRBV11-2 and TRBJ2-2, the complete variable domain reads EAGVAQSPRYKIIEKRQSVAFWCNPISGHATLYWYQQILGQGPKLLIQFQNNGVVDDSQLPKDRFSAERLKGVDSTLKIQPAKLEDSAVYLCASSPTGQGNTGELFFGEGSRLTVL.

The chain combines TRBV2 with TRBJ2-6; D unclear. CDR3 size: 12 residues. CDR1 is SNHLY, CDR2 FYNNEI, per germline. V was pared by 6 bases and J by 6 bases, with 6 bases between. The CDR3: CASSRTANVLTF. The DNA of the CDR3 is TGTGCCAGCAGCCGGACGGCCAACGTCCTGACTTTC.

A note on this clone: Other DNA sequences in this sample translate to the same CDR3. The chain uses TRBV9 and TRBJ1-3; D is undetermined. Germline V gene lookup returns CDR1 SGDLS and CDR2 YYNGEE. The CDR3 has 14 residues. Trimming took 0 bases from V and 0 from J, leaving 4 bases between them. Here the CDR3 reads CASSVEGSGNTIYF. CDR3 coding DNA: TGTGCCAGCAGCGTAGAGGGCTCTGGAAACACCATATATTTT.

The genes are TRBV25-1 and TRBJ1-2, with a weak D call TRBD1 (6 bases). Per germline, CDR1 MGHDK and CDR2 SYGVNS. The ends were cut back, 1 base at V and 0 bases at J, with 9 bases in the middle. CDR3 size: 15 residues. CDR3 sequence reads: CASSEFPGANYGYTF. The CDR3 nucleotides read TGTGCCAGCAGTGAATTCCCAGGGGCTAACTATGGCTACACCTTC.

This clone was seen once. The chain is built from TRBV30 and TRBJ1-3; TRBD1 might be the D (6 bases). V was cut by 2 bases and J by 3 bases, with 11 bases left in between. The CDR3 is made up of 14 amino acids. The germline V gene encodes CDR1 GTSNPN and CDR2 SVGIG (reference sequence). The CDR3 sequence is CAWSRPGDGNTIYF. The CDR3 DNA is TGTGCCTGGAGTAGACCAGGGGATGGAAACACCATATATTTT.

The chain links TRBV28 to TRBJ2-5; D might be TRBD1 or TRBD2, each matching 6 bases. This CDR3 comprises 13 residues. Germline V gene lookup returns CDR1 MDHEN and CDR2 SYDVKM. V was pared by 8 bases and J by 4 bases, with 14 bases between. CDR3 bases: TGTGCCAGCGAGGAGGGGGGAAGAGAGACCCAGTACTTC. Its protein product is CASEEGGRETQYF. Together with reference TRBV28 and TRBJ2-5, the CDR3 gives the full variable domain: DVKVTQSSRYLVKRTGEKVFLECVQDMDHENMFWYRQDPGLGLRLIYFSYDVKMKEKGDIPEGYSVSREKKERFSLILESASTNQTSMYLCASEEGGRETQYFGPGTRLLVL.

The CDR3 nucleotides read TGTGCCAGCAGCTTGGTTATAGCCGGGACTAGCGTTGAGCAGTTCTTC. This encodes CASSLVIAGTSVEQFF. The genes are TRBV5-5 and TRBJ2-1, with 10 bases matching TRBD2. This CDR3 comprises 16 residues. With V trimmed by 0 bases and J by 9 bases, 9 bases remained unmatched. Germline CDR1 is SGHKS and CDR2 is YYEKEE (reference sequence). Using reference TRBV5-5 and TRBJ2-1 for the parts outside the CDR3, the full variable domain is DAGVTQSPTHLIKTRGQQVTLRCSPISGHKSVSWYQQVLGQGPQFIFQYYEKEERGRGNFPDRFSARQFPNYSSELNVNALLLGDSALYLCASSLVIAGTSVEQFFGPGTRLTVL.

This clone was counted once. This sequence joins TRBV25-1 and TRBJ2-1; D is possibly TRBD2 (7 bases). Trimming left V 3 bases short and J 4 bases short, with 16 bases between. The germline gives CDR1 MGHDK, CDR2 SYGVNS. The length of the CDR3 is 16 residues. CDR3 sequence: CASSDSPGEGYNEQFF. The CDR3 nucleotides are TGTGCCAGCAGTGACTCCCCAGGGGAGGGTTACAATGAGCAGTTCTTC.

CDR3 amino acids: CAWTPGQGDGYTF. The CDR3 nucleotides are TGTGCCTGGACACCGGGACAGGGTGATGGCTACACCTTC. The rearrangement uses TRBV30 and TRBJ1-2; 9 bases line up with TRBD1. Germline V gene lookup returns CDR1 GTSNPN and CDR2 SVGIG (reference sequence). Losses at the gene ends were 4 bases for V and 6 bases for J; bases not matched to a gene: 6. This CDR3 comprises 13 residues.

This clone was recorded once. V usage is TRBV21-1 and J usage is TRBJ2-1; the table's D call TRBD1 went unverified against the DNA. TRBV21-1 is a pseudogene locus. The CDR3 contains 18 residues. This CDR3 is CASSLKLGQGSSYNEQFF. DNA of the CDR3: TGTGCCAGCAGCCTAAAGTTGGGACAGGGGAGCTCCTACAATGAGCAGTTCTTC.

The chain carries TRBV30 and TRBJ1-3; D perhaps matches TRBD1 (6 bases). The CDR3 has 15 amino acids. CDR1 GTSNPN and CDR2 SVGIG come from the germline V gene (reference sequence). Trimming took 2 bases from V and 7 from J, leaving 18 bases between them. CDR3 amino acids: CAWSQTGGARNTIYF. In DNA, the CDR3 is TGTGCCTGGAGTCAAACGGGGGGCGCCCGGAACACCATATATTTT.

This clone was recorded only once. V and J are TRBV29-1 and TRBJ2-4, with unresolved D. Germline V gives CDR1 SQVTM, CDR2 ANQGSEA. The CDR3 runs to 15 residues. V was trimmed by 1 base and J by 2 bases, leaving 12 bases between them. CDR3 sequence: CSVEGAESTKNIQYF. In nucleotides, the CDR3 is TGCAGCGTTGAAGGGGCGGAGTCGACCAAAAACATTCAGTACTTC. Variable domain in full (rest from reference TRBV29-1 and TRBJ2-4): SAVISQKPSRDICQRGTSLTIQCQVDSQVTMMFWYRQQPGQSLTLIATANQGSEATYESGFVIDKFPISRPNLTFSTLTVSNMSPEDSSIYLCSVEGAESTKNIQYFGAGTRLSVL.

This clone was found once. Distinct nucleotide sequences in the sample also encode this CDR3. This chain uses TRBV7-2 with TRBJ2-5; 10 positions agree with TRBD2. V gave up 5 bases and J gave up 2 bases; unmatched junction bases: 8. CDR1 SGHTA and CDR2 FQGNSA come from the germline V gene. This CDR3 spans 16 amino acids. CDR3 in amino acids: CASSLGLAGGQETQYF. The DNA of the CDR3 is TGTGCCAGCAGCCTTGGTTTAGCGGGGGGACAAGAGACCCAGTACTTC. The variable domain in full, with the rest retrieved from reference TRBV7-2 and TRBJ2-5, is GAGVSQSPSNKVTEKGKDVELRCDPISGHTALYWYRQSLGQGLEFLIYFQGNSAPDKSGLPSDRFSAERTGGSVSTLTIQRTQQEDSAVYLCASSLGLAGGQETQYFGPGTRLLVL.

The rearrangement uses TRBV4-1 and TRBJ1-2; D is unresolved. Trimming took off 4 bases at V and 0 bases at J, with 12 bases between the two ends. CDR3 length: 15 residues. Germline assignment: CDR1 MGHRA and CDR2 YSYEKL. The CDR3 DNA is TGCGCCAGCAGCCGCCTCCAGGAGTCTAACTATGGCTACACCTTC. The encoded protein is CASSRLQESNYGYTF.

CDR3 nucleotides: TGTGCCAGCAGCTTAGTGCAGGCGGGGGGAAACAATGAGCAGTTCTTC. Translated, it gives CASSLVQAGGNNEQFF. The V call is TRBV7-6, the J call TRBJ2-1; 8 positions match TRBD2. The ends lost 1 base at V and 5 bases at J; junction bases unmatched: 7. The CDR3 has 16 amino acids. The V gene's germline CDR1 is SGHVS and CDR2 FNYEAQ.